One and the same sample provided the 17 T cell receptor beta chains below, sequenced in a study of CD4+ T cells in melanoma. Profiling relied on immunoSEQ multiplex PCR, and the TCRdb table lists in-frame clones only, not all of them. The table has around 15,000 clones, approximately 79% seen once. The sequencing sample was made of cells from a culture (not recorded whether cultured in vitro). These receptors came from a human donor with melanoma.

By share of the sample, this clone is medium-sized. This sequence joins TRBV5-4 and TRBJ1-2; 7 positions match TRBD1. The CDR3 is 15 residues long. Germline V gene sequence: CDR1 SGHNT, CDR2 YYREEE (reference sequence). The V segment lost 1 base and the J segment 6 bases; nucleotides outside the gene matches: 9. In nucleotides, the CDR3 is TGTGCCAGCAGCTTGACGGGGAAGGGGGCAGATGGCTACACCTTC. Translating it yields CASSLTGKGADGYTF.

This rearrangement joins TRBV10-1 to TRBJ2-7; TRBD1 matches at 9 bases. Germline V gene sequence: CDR1 WNHNN, CDR2 SYGVQD (reference sequence). After removal of 6 bases from V and 0 bases from J, the junction contained 6 bases not matched to a gene. There are 15 residues in the CDR3. Written as DNA, the CDR3 is TGCGCCAGCAGCCCGGGGGGACAGGGCTCCTACGAGCAGTACTTC. Amino acids: CASSPGGQGSYEQYF.

The rearrangement links TRBV5-1 to TRBJ2-1; D is unresolved. V lost 2 bases and J 7 bases, leaving 16 bases between the germline ends. This CDR3 is built from 15 residues. CDR1 and CDR2 from the germline V gene are SGHRS and YFSETQ. The CDR3 region is CASSLIPGQGNEQFF. The CDR3 DNA reads TGCGCCAGCAGCTTAATCCCGGGCCAAGGGAATGAGCAGTTCTTC.

The chain employs TRBV7-2 and TRBJ1-2, with 8 nucleotides matching TRBD1. Unmatched junction bases numbered 12, after V lost 4 bases and J lost 8 bases. The CDR3 consists of 15 residues. From germline, CDR1 is SGHTA and CDR2 FQGNSA. This CDR3 is CASSWGGQGAWGYTF. The CDR3 DNA is TGTGCCAGCAGCTGGGGAGGTCAGGGGGCCTGGGGCTACACCTTC.

The chain has TRBV11-2 and TRBJ1-1; D might be TRBD1 (5 bases). The CDR3 loop spans 14 amino acids. Deletions cut 6 bases from V and 1 base from J, with 12 bases between. Germline loops: CDR1 SGHAT, CDR2 FQNNGV. The CDR3 loop is CASRKPGTNTEAFF. In DNA, the CDR3 is TGTGCCAGCAGGAAGCCCGGGACGAACACTGAAGCTTTCTTT.

The chain recombines TRBV2 with TRBJ2-1; tentatively, D is TRBD2 (6 bases). The CDR3 has 12 residues. Germline V gene lookup returns CDR1 SNHLY and CDR2 FYNNEI. V lost 3 bases to trimming and J lost 9 bases, with 9 bases between them. This CDR3 is CASSETSSEQFF. CDR3 nucleotides: TGTGCCAGCAGTGAGACTAGTAGTGAGCAGTTCTTC.

The chain joins TRBV10-3 to TRBJ1-1; D is unclear. Germline CDR1 is ENHRY and CDR2 is SYGVKD. V was pared by 10 bases and J by 8 bases, with 23 bases between. The CDR3 runs 14 residues. CDR3 bases: TGTGCCACCGCGTCACCAATTCTAGGTCCCGAAGCTTTCTTT. This encodes CATASPILGPEAFF.

The chain couples TRBV5-5 to TRBJ2-3; 7 bases map to TRBD2. The CDR3 loop spans 15 amino acids. Germline-derived CDR1 and CDR2 are SGHKS and YYEKEE (reference sequence). V dropped 7 bases and J dropped 0; count of bases not matched to a gene: 8. The CDR3: CASGDSGLSTDTQYF. CDR3 bases: TGTGCCAGCGGCGATAGCGGGCTGAGCACAGATACGCAGTATTTT.

This clone was seen a handful of times. J is TRBJ1-2 and V is TRBV2; tentative D call: TRBD1 (5 bases). Germline V gene sequence: CDR1 SNHLY, CDR2 FYNNEI. Trimming removed 7 bases from V and 2 bases from J, with 14 bases in between. CDR3 size: 14 residues. The CDR3 DNA reads TGTGCCAGCACCTTGGACACCGGGAACTATGGCTACACCTTC. Translating it yields CASTLDTGNYGYTF. Complete variable domain (other parts from reference TRBV2 and TRBJ1-2): EPEVTQTPSHQVTQMGQEVILRCVPISNHLYFYWYRQILGQKVEFLVSFYNNEISEKSEIFDDQFSVERPDGSNFTLKIRSTKLEDSAMYFCASTLDTGNYGYTFGSGTRLTVV.

The CDR3 coding sequence is TGCGCCAGCAGCGATCCCGGGACAGCGAACACCGGGGAGCTGTTTTTT. Protein: CASSDPGTANTGELFF. The chain employs TRBV5-1 and TRBJ2-2, with 7 positions matching TRBD1. Germline assignment: CDR1 SGHRS and CDR2 YFSETQ. The ends lost 4 bases at V and 0 bases at J; junction bases unmatched: 6. The CDR3 loop spans 16 amino acids.

The chain joins TRBV9 to TRBJ1-2, with D tentatively TRBD1 (5 bases). Germline V gene lookup returns CDR1 SGDLS and CDR2 YYNGEE. CDR3 size: 15 residues. V was cut by 5 bases and J by 4 bases, with 18 bases left in between. Here the CDR3 DNA reads TGTGCCAGCAGAGCCAGAGGGGCGAGTGGCTATGGCTACACCTTC. Encoded protein: CASRARGASGYGYTF.

This clone was observed once. The chain links TRBV5-1 to TRBJ2-1, with TRBD2 matching over 10 bases. This CDR3 has 15 amino acids. In germline, CDR1 is SGHRS, CDR2 YFSETQ. With V trimmed by 0 bases and J by 9 bases, 6 bases remained unmatched. CDR3 bases: TGCGCCAGCAGCTTGGGCAGCGGGGGGGCCCCTGAGCAGTTCTTC. Translated: CASSLGSGGAPEQFF.

This chain's CDR3 is CASSMTRVWGNQPQHF. DNA for the CDR3: TGTGCCAGTAGTATGACACGGGTCTGGGGCAATCAGCCCCAGCATTTT. The V call is TRBV19, the J call TRBJ1-5; D is unclear. Germline V lookup: CDR1 LNHDA, CDR2 SQIVND (reference sequence). Trimming shortened V by 3 bases and J by 2 bases, and 14 bases separated the two germline ends. CDR3 size: 16 residues.

The chain uses TRBV5-1 and TRBJ2-5; D ambiguous. V gave up 0 bases and J gave up 4 bases, with 13 bases separating them. The CDR3 runs 15 residues. The germline V gene encodes CDR1 SGHRS and CDR2 YFSETQ. CDR3 protein: CASSLESLTLETQYF. The CDR3, as DNA: TGCGCCAGCAGCTTGGAGTCACTAACCCTAGAGACCCAGTACTTC.

V gene TRBV5-4 combines with J gene TRBJ1-6; 7 positions agree with TRBD1. Trimming removed 10 bases from V and 8 bases from J; junction bases left unmatched: 9. The CDR3 consists of 13 residues. Germline CDR1 is SGHNT and CDR2 is YYREEE (reference sequence). The CDR3 DNA sequence: TGTGCCGGTAAACAGGGGCCAGATTCACCCCTCCACTTT. Residues: CAGKQGPDSPLHF. Together with reference TRBV5-4 and TRBJ1-6, the CDR3 gives the full variable domain: ETGVTQSPTHLIKTRGQQVTLRCSSQSGHNTVSWYQQALGQGPQFIFQYYREEENGRGNFPPRFSGLQFPNYSSELNVNALELDDSALYLCAGKQGPDSPLHFGNGTRLTVT.

This sequence joins TRBV2 and TRBJ2-2; D not resolved. The CDR3 loop spans 14 amino acids. The germline V and J ends were trimmed by 4 bases and 6 bases, with 12 bases remaining between them. The germline V gene encodes CDR1 SNHLY and CDR2 FYNNEI. Here the CDR3 reads CASSVGSLSGELFF. The DNA for the CDR3 is TGTGCCAGCAGTGTCGGCTCATTGTCCGGGGAGCTGTTTTTT.

The rearrangement links TRBV10-1 to TRBJ2-2, with 12 bases lining up with TRBD1. Germline V gives CDR1 WNHNN, CDR2 SYGVQD (reference sequence). The CDR3 length is 15 residues. Unmatched junction bases numbered 5, after V lost 3 bases and J lost 9 bases. CDR3 DNA sequence: TGCGCCAGCAGTGACCCGGGACAGGGGGCAAGGGAGCTGTTTTTT. Translation: CASSDPGQGARELFF.